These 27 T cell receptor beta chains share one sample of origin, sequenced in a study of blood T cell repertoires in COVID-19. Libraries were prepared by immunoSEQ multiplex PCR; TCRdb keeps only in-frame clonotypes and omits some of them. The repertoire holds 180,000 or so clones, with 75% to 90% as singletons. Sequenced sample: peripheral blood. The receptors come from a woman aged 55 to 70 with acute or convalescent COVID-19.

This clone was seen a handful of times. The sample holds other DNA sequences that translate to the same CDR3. The chain's CDR3 is CASSPTGNYGYTF. In DNA form, the CDR3 reads TGTGCCAGCTCCCCGACAGGGAACTATGGCTACACCTTC. The rearrangement joins TRBV28 to TRBJ1-2; TRBD1 matches 7 bases. V lost 8 bases, J lost 2 bases, and 5 bases stayed unmatched. Germline V gene lookup returns CDR1 MDHEN and CDR2 SYDVKM. The CDR3 is 13 residues long.

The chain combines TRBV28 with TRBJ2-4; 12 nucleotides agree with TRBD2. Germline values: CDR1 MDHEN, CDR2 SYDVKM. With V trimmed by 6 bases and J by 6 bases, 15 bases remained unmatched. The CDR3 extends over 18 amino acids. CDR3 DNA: TGTGCCAGCAGCCCCAGGGGACTAGCGGGCACCCGGGGAAACATTCAGTACTTC. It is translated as CASSPRGLAGTRGNIQYF. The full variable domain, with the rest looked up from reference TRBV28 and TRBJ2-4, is DVKVTQSSRYLVKRTGEKVFLECVQDMDHENMFWYRQDPGLGLRLIYFSYDVKMKEKGDIPEGYSVSREKKERFSLILESASTNQTSMYLCASSPRGLAGTRGNIQYFGAGTRLSVL.

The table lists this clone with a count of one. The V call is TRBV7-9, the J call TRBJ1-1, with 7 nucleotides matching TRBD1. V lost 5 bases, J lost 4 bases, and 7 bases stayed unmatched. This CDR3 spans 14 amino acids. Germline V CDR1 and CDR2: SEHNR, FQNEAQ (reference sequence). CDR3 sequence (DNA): TGTGCCAGCAGCGAGGGGGCCTTACGCACTGAAGCTTTCTTT. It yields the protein CASSEGALRTEAFF.

For the CDR3, the DNA is TGTGCCAGCAGCGGAGCAGAGTCTTATACTAACTATGGCTACACCTTC. Protein: CASSGAESYTNYGYTF. V gene TRBV3-1 (or the pseudogene TRBV3-2) combines with J gene TRBJ1-2; no clear D gene. The CDR3 length is 16 residues. Germline V lookup: CDR1 LGHDT, CDR2 YNNKEL (reference sequence). Trimming shortened V by 5 bases and J by 0 bases, and 16 bases separated the two germline ends.

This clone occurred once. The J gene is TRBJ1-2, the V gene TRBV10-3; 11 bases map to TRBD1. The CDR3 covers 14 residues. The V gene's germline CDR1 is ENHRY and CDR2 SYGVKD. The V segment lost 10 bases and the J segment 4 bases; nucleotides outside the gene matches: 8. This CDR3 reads CATVRDRGIYGYTF. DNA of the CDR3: TGTGCCACGGTCCGGGACAGGGGGATCTATGGCTACACCTTC.

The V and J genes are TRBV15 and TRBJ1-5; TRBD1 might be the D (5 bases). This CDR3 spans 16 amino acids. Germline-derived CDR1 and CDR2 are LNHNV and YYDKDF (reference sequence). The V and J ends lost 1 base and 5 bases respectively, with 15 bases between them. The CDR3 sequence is CATSRVSARADQPQHF. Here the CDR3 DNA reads TGTGCCACCAGCAGAGTCTCGGCCAGGGCCGATCAGCCCCAGCATTTT.

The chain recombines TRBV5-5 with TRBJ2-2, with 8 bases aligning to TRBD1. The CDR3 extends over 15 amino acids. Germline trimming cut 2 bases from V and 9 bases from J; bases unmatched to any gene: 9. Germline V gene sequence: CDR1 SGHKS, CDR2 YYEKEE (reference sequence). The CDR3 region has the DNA TGTGCCAGCAGCTTAGAGGGACAGGAATTGAGGGAGCTGTTTTTT. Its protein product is CASSLEGQELRELFF.

The CDR3 nucleotides read TGTGCCAGCAGCAAACACTTACAGGGGGCTGACTATGGCTACACCTTC. Protein: CASSKHLQGADYGYTF. The rearrangement joins TRBV5-5 to TRBJ1-2; 9 positions match TRBD1. The germline CDR1 and CDR2 sequences are SGHKS and YYEKEE (reference sequence). V lost 4 bases, J lost 3 bases, and 10 bases stayed unmatched. There are 16 residues in the CDR3.

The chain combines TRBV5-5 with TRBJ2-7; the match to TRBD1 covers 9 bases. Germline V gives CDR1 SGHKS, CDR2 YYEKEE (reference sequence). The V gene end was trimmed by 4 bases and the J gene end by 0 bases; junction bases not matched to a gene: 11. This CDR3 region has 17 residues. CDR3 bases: TGTGCCAGCAGCCGGGCTTCCGGGACAGGGAGCTCCTACGAGCAGTACTTC. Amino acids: CASSRASGTGSSYEQYF.

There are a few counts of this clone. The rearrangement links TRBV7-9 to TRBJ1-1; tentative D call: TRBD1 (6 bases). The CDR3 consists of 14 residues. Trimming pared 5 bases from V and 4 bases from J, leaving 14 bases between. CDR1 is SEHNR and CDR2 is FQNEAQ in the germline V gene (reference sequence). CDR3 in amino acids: CASSAQGLGTEAFF. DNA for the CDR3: TGTGCCAGCAGCGCCCAGGGGTTGGGCACTGAAGCTTTCTTT.

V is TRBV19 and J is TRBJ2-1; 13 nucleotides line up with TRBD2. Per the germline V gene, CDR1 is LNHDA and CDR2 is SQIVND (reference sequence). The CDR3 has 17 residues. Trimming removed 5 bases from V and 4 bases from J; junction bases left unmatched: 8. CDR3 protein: CASSSGTSGVRYNEQFF. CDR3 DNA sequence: TGTGCCAGTAGTTCCGGGACTAGCGGGGTACGTTACAATGAGCAGTTCTTC.

In DNA form, the CDR3 reads TGTGCCAGCAGGCCCCGACGGGGGGTGACGTATTCCTACGAGCAGTACTTC. This gives the protein CASRPRRGVTYSYEQYF. The gene calls are TRBV28 and TRBJ2-7; TRBD2 matches at 7 bases. The CDR3 is made up of 17 amino acids. Germline V gives CDR1 MDHEN, CDR2 SYDVKM. The V and J ends lost 6 bases and 1 base, in that order; junction bases with no gene match: 15.

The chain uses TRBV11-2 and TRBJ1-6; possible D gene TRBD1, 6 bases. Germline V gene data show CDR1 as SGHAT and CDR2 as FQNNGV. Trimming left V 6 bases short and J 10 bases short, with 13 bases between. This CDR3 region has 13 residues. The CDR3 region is CASRFLDSSPLHF. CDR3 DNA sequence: TGTGCCAGCAGATTTCTGGACAGCTCACCCCTCCACTTT.

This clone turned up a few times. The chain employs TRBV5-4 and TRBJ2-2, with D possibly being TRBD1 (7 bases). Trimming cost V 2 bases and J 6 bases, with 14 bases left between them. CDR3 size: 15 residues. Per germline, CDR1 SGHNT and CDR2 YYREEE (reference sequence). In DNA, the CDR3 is TGTGCCAGCAGCTTCGGAGGGGGCATCGCCGGGGAGCTGTTTTTT. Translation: CASSFGGGIAGELFF.

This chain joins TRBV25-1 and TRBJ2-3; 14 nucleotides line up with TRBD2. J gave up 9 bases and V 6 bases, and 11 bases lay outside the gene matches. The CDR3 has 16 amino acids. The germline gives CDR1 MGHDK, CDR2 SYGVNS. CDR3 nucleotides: TGTGCCAGCAGGGAGAATAGGGGACTAGCGGGAGACACGCAGTATTTT. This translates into CASRENRGLAGDTQYF.

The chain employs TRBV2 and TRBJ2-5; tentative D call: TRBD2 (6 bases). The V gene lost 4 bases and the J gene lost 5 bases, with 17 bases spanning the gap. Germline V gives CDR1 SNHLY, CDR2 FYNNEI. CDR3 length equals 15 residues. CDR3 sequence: CASSGQTLGRETQYF. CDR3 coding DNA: TGTGCCAGCAGTGGCCAGACCTTGGGGAGGGAGACCCAGTACTTC.

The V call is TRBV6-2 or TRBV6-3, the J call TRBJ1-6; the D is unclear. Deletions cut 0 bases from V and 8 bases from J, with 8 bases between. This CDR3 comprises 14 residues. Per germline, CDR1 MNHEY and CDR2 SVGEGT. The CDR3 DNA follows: TGTGCCAGCAGTTACTCCCAGGTTTATTCACCCCTCCACTTT. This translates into CASSYSQVYSPLHF.

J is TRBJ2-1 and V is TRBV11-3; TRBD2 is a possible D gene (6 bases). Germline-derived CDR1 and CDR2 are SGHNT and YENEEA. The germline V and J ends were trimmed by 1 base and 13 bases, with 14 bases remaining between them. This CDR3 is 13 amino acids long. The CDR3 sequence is CASSLVRAGRQFF. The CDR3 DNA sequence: TGTGCCAGCAGCTTAGTACGGGCGGGACGCCAGTTCTTC.

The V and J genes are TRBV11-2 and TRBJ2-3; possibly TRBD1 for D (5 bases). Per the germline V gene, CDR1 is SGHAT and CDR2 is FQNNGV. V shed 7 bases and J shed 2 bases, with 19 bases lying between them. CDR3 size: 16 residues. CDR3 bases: TGTGCCAGCACCCCCTGGGGCAGGCAAGACACAGATACGCAGTATTTT. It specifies CASTPWGRQDTDTQYF.

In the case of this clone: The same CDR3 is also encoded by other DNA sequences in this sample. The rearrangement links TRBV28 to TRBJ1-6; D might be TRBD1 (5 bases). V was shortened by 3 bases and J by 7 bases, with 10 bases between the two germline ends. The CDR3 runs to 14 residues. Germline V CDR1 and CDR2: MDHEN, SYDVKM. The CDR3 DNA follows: TGTGCCAGCAGTTTGGCGGGGGGGAATTCACCCCTCCACTTT. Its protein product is CASSLAGGNSPLHF. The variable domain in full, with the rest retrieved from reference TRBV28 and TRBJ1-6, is DVKVTQSSRYLVKRTGEKVFLECVQDMDHENMFWYRQDPGLGLRLIYFSYDVKMKEKGDIPEGYSVSREKKERFSLILESASTNQTSMYLCASSLAGGNSPLHFGNGTRLTVT.

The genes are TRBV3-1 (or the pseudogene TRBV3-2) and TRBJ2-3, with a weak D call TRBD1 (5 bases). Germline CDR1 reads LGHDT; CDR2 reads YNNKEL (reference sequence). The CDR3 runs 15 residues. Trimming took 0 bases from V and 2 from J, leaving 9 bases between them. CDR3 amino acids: CASSQEGHTTDTQYF. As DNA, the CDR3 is TGTGCCAGCAGCCAAGAGGGGCATACCACAGATACGCAGTATTTT.

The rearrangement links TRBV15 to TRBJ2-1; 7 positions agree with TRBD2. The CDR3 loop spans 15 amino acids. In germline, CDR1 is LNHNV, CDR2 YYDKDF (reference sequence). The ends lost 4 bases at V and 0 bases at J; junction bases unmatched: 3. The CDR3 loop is CATSIGGGSYNEQFF. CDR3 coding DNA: TGTGCCACCAGCATTGGCGGGGGCTCCTACAATGAGCAGTTCTTC.

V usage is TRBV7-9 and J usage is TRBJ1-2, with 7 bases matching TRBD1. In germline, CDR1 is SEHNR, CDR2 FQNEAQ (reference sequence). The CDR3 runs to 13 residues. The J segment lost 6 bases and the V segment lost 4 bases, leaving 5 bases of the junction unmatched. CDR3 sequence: CASSSGDSHGYTF. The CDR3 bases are TGTGCCAGCAGCTCGGGGGACAGTCATGGCTACACCTTC.

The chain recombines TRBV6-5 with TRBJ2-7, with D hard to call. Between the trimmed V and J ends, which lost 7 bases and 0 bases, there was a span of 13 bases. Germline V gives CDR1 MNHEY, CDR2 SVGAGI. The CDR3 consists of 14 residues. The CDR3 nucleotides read TGTGCCAGCACCATCACCAGAAGCTCCTACGAGCAGTACTTC. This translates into CASTITRSSYEQYF.

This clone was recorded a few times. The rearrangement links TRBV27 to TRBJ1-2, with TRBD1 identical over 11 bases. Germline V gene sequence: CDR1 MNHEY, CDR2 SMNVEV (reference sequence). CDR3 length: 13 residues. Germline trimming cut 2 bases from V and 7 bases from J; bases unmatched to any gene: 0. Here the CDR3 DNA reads TGTGCCAGCAGTTTAGGGACAGGGGGTGGCTACACCTTC. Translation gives CASSLGTGGGYTF.

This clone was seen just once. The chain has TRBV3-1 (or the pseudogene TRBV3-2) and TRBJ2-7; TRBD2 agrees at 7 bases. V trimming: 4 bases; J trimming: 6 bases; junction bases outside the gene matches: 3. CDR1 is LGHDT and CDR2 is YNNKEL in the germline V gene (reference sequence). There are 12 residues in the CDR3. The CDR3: CASSRGEGEQYF. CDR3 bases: TGTGCCAGCAGCCGGGGGGAGGGCGAGCAGTACTTC.

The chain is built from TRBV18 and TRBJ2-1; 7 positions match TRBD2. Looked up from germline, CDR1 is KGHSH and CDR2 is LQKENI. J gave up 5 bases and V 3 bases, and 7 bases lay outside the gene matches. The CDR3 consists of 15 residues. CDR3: CASSPTGTTHNEQFF. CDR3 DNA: TGTGCCAGCTCACCGACCGGGACTACCCACAATGAGCAGTTCTTC.